One sample yielded the 23 T cell receptor beta chains listed below, sequenced in a study of molecular identifiers for immune sequencing clone quantification. In TCRdb, the PCR reads were re-called with MiXCR into one record per CDR3 protein. The sample lists some 97,000 distinct CDR3 sequences; 24% were seen once. Sequencing was carried out using naive CD8+ T cells from blood, with Jurkat cell RNA spiked in. Specified subset: FACS-sorted CD8+CD4-CCR7+CD45RA+ naive T cells. These receptor sequences come from a human donor in good health. Some libraries in this study had Jurkat cell RNA spiked in.

This clonotype was counted a few times. The V gene is TRBV28, the J gene TRBJ2-5; D gene ambiguous. The V end lost 5 bases, the J end lost 5 bases, and 18 bases lay between the germline ends. The CDR3 is 15 residues long. Looked up from germline, CDR1 is MDHEN and CDR2 is SYDVKM. The CDR3 spells CASSPLTHMGETQYF. The CDR3, as DNA: TGTGCCAGCAGTCCTCTGACCCATATGGGGGAGACCCAGTACTTC. Variable domain in full (rest from reference TRBV28 and TRBJ2-5): DVKVTQSSRYLVKRTGEKVFLECVQDMDHENMFWYRQDPGLGLRLIYFSYDVKMKEKGDIPEGYSVSREKKERFSLILESASTNQTSMYLCASSPLTHMGETQYFGPGTRLLVL.

This clonotype was counted many times. The chain employs TRBV4-3 and TRBJ2-7; TRBD2 might be the D (7 bases). The CDR3 runs 14 residues. V gave up 0 bases and J gave up 3 bases, with 9 bases separating them. Per germline, CDR1 LGHNA and CDR2 YSLEER. The CDR3 coding sequence is TGCGCCAGCAGCCAAGAGAGGGGGGGCTACGAGCAGTACTTC. Its translation: CASSQERGGYEQYF.

A word on this clonotype: The conserved closing phenylalanine or tryptophan is absent in this CDR3, likely reflecting a read error. The V and J genes are TRBV2 and TRBJ2-1, with 10 positions matching TRBD2. Per germline, CDR1 SNHLY and CDR2 FYNNEI. This CDR3 is built from 16 residues. CDR3 coding DNA: TGTGCCCGCAGTGAAGCGCCAAGCGGGAGGGCGGGTGAGCAGTTCTTA. The encoded protein is CARSEAPSGRAGEQFL.

This clonotype showed up many times. J is TRBJ2-1 and V is TRBV7-2, with D unresolved. V was shortened by 4 bases and J by 5 bases, with 6 bases between the two germline ends. Per the germline V gene, CDR1 is SGHTA and CDR2 is FQGNSA. The CDR3 runs to 12 residues. The CDR3 is CASSSGHNEQFF. As DNA, the CDR3 is TGTGCCAGCAGCTCCGGCCACAATGAGCAGTTCTTC.

As to this clonotype: A much larger clone lies one base from this, so it may be a read error. The J gene is TRBJ2-2, the V gene TRBV12-3 or TRBV12-4; D is possibly TRBD1 (5 bases). The CDR3 is 14 amino acids. Trimming took 1 base from V and 9 from J, leaving 12 bases between them. This CDR3 reads CASSLERGTRELFF. In nucleotides, the CDR3 is TGTGCCAGCAGTTTAGAAAGGGGTACCAGGGAGCTGTTTTTT.

With regard to this clonotype: No conserved phenylalanine or tryptophan ends this CDR3, so it is likely a read error. The gene calls are TRBV20-1 and TRBJ2-3; 13 bases are shared with TRBD2. Germline assignment: CDR1 DFQATT and CDR2 SNEGSKA (reference sequence). With V trimmed by 1 base and J by 6 bases, 7 bases remained unmatched. The CDR3 has 16 residues. In DNA form, the CDR3 reads TGCAGTGCTAGAGTAACTAGCGGGAGGGCCTTGGATACGCAGTATTCT. Amino acids: CSARVTSGRALDTQYS.

In its sample, this clonotype was seen a few times. This chain joins TRBV25-1 and TRBJ2-7; 13 bases fit TRBD2. The CDR3 runs 16 residues. J gave up 0 bases and V 4 bases, and 3 bases lay outside the gene matches. From germline, CDR1 is MGHDK and CDR2 SYGVNS. CDR3 residues: CASSVGLAGNSYEQYF. In DNA form, the CDR3 reads TGTGCCAGCAGTGTGGGACTAGCGGGAAACTCCTACGAGCAGTACTTC.

There are many counts of this clonotype. The chain couples TRBV13 to TRBJ2-7; 9 bases fit TRBD2. The CDR3 is 15 amino acids. V shed 4 bases, J shed 4 bases, and the junction held 8 bases outside the gene matches. Germline-derived CDR1 and CDR2 are PRHDT and FYEKMQ (reference sequence). The CDR3 DNA reads as TGTGCCAGCAGCTGTTTGCGGGAGGGCCGGTACGAGCAGTACTTC. This translates into CASSCLREGRYEQYF.

A remark on this clonotype: The junction shows a germline mismatch at one end, possibly a read error. This chain uses TRBV27 with TRBJ2-2; D remains ambiguous. This CDR3 spans 12 amino acids. Germline V gene data show CDR1 as MNHEY and CDR2 as SMNVEV (reference sequence). The CDR3 reads CAGRTNTGELFF. CDR3 nucleotide sequence: TGTGCCGGCAGGACCAACACCGGGGAGCTGTTTTTT.

J is TRBJ2-5 and V is TRBV7-6, with a weak D call TRBD1 (5 bases). Germline V gives CDR1 SGHVS, CDR2 FNYEAQ. Trimming removed 2 bases at V and 9 bases at J, with 25 bases between. This CDR3 contains 17 residues. The CDR3: CASSLKGTQGAIEPQYF. The DNA of the CDR3 is TGTGCCAGCAGCTTAAAAGGCACACAAGGGGCGATTGAACCCCAGTACTTC.

On this clonotype itself: Given a much more abundant clone one base away, this may be a read error. The chain is built from TRBV7-9 and TRBJ2-7, with D possibly TRBD1 on 6 matching bases. The CDR3 loop spans 15 amino acids. The V and J ends lost 7 bases and 2 bases respectively, with 18 bases between them. Germline CDR1 reads SEHNR; CDR2 reads FQNEAQ (reference sequence). The CDR3 is CASMPRDTATYEQYF. Here the CDR3 DNA reads TGTGCCAGCATGCCCCGGGACACAGCCACCTACGAGCAGTACTTC. Full variable domain (missing parts from reference TRBV7-9 and TRBJ2-7): DTGVSQNPRHKITKRGQNVTFRCDPISEHNRLYWYRQTLGQGPEFLTYFQNEAQLEKSRLLSDRFSAERPKGSFSTLEIQRTEQGDSAMYLCASMPRDTATYEQYFGPGTRLTVT.

This clonotype has at least ten counts. The gene calls are TRBV7-3 and TRBJ2-5; 9 nucleotides line up with TRBD2. This CDR3 spans 13 amino acids. The V and J ends lost 6 bases and 8 bases, in that order; junction bases with no gene match: 7. Germline V gives CDR1 SGHTA, CDR2 FQGTGA. Here the CDR3 reads CASRYSGSETQYF. The DNA of the CDR3 is TGTGCCAGCAGATATAGCGGGAGCGAAACCCAGTACTTC.

To note about this clonotype: One end of the junction varies from germline; a read error may be responsible. CDR3 sequence reads: CASSWGQGGPYEQYF. DNA of the CDR3: TGTGCCAGCAGCTGGGGGCAGGGTGGGCCCTACGAGCAGTACTTC. The chain uses TRBV5-3 and TRBJ2-7; D possibly corresponds to TRBD1 (6 bases). TRBV5-3 is designated an ORF whose function remains uncertain. The CDR3 has 15 amino acids.

This clonotype appeared many times. The rearrangement joins TRBV19 to TRBJ2-7; TRBD2 agrees at 9 bases. V was pared by 2 bases and J by 6 bases, with 17 bases of the junction left unmatched. The germline V gene encodes CDR1 LNHDA and CDR2 SQIVND (reference sequence). The CDR3 runs 18 residues. The CDR3 DNA sequence: TGTGCCAGTAGTATATCGACTAGCGGAGGACTTGCCCAATCCGAGCAGTACTTC. The encoded protein is CASSISTSGGLAQSEQYF.

The CDR3 sequence is CASSSRDILGTDTQYF. DNA of the CDR3: TGTGCCAGCAGCTCCAGGGACATTTTGGGCACAGATACGCAGTATTTT. V is TRBV7-9 and J is TRBJ2-3; a possible D gene is TRBD1 (6 bases). Deletions cut 4 bases from V and 1 base from J, with 15 bases between. The CDR3 is 16 residues long. Germline V CDR1 and CDR2: SEHNR, FQNEAQ (reference sequence).

The genes are TRBV4-1 and TRBJ2-1; TRBD2 matches at 12 bases. Germline lookup yields CDR1 MGHRA and CDR2 YSYEKL. This CDR3 is 16 amino acids long. V was pared by 4 bases and J by 8 bases, with 9 bases of the junction left unmatched. The chain's CDR3 is CASSRLAGGDADEQFF. The DNA for the CDR3 is TGCGCCAGCAGCCGCCTAGCGGGAGGGGATGCCGATGAGCAGTTCTTC.

In this sample, this clonotype turned up many times. The V and J genes are TRBV9 and TRBJ2-4, with D perhaps given as TRBD1 or TRBD2 (5 bases each). This CDR3 spans 15 amino acids. Trimming shortened V by 3 bases and J by 0 bases, and 10 bases separated the two germline ends. The germline V gene encodes CDR1 SGDLS and CDR2 YYNGEE. This CDR3 reads CASSEGTLAKNIQYF. As DNA, the CDR3 is TGTGCCAGCAGCGAGGGGACCCTAGCCAAAAACATTCAGTACTTC.

This clonotype came up many times. This chain links TRBV6-5 with TRBJ2-2; 13 bases line up with TRBD2. The V segment lost 3 bases and the J segment 3 bases; nucleotides outside the gene matches: 19. The germline V gene encodes CDR1 MNHEY and CDR2 SVGAGI. The CDR3 is 22 amino acids. The CDR3 loop reads CASSYVQGLGTSGETDTGELFF. DNA for the CDR3: TGTGCCAGCAGTTATGTTCAGGGGTTGGGGACTAGCGGGGAGACGGACACCGGGGAGCTGTTTTTT.

The chain recombines TRBV5-6 with TRBJ2-7, with TRBD2 as a possible D gene (6 bases). The CDR3 covers 14 residues. Trimming left V 4 bases short and J 3 bases short, with 14 bases between. Germline-derived CDR1 and CDR2 are SGHDT and YYEEEE. The CDR3 loop reads CASSPGRGFYEQYF. The CDR3 DNA is TGTGCCAGCAGCCCAGGGCGGGGATTCTACGAGCAGTACTTC. Variable domain in full (rest from reference TRBV5-6 and TRBJ2-7): DAGVTQSPTHLIKTRGQQVTLRCSPKSGHDTVSWYQQALGQGPQFIFQYYEEEERQRGNFPDRFSGHQFPNYSSELNVNALLLGDSALYLCASSPGRGFYEQYFGPGTRLTVT.

In this sample, this clonotype turned up many times. The V and J genes are TRBV4-3 and TRBJ2-7; 8 positions match TRBD2. CDR3 length: 14 amino acids. Looked up from germline, CDR1 is LGHNA and CDR2 is YSLEER. V shed 2 bases, J shed 4 bases, and the junction held 4 bases outside the gene matches. CDR3 amino acids: CASSQSVAGYEQYF. CDR3 DNA: TGCGCCAGCAGCCAAAGCGTAGCGGGGTACGAGCAGTACTTC.

This clonotype has more than one count but fewer than ten. The chain employs TRBV6-6 and TRBJ2-7; D ambiguous. This CDR3 contains 12 residues. Trimming took 2 bases from V and 4 from J, leaving 6 bases between them. Per the germline V gene, CDR1 is MNHNY and CDR2 is SVGAGI (reference sequence). The CDR3 reads CASSYTEYEQYF. CDR3 nucleotides: TGTGCCAGCAGTTACACAGAGTACGAGCAGTACTTC.

The sample holds a few counts of this clonotype. The chain is built from TRBV4-1 and TRBJ2-7; D may be TRBD2 (5 bases). The CDR3 length is 16 residues. V lost 2 bases, J lost 0 bases, and 14 bases lay in between. CDR1 MGHRA and CDR2 YSYEKL come from the germline V gene. Here the CDR3 reads CASSQLLGLSSYEQYF. CDR3 sequence (DNA): TGCGCCAGCAGCCAACTCTTAGGACTTTCCTCCTACGAGCAGTACTTC.

This clonotype was observed a single time. This may stem from a read error, because a much larger clone lies one nucleotide away. The gene calls are TRBV12-3 or TRBV12-4 and TRBJ1-1; 7 nucleotides line up with TRBD1. The trim removed 5 bases at V and 10 bases at J, leaving 13 bases unmatched. The CDR3 is 14 residues long. The CDR3 is CASSGTTGLGVAFF. Written as DNA, the CDR3 is TGTGCCAGCAGTGGAACGACAGGGCTCGGCGTAGCTTTCTTT.